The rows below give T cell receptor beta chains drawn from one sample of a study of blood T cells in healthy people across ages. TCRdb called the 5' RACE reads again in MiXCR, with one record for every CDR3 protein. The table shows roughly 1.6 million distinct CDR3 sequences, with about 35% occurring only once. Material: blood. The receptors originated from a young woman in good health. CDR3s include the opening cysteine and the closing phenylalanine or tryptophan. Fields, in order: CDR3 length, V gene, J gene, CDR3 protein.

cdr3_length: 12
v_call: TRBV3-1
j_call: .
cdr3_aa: CASSHSANEQYF

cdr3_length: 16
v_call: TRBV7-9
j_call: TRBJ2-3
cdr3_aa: CASSPLAGPGKDTQYF

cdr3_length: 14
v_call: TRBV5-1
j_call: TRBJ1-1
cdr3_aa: CASAMLPPGTEAFF

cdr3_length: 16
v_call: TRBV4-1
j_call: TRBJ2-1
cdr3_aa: CASSRKLAGASNEQFF

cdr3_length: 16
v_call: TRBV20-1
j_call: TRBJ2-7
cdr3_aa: CSARNPGQGSSYEQYF

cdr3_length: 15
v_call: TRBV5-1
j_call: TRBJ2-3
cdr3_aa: CASRYRFPSTDTQYF

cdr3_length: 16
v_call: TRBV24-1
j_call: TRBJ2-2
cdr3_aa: CATSDSGTTDTGELFF

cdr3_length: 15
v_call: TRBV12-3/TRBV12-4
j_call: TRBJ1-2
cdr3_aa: CASSPAGTSYYGYTF

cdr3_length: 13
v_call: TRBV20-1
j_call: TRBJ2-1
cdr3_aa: CSADLGPYNEQFF

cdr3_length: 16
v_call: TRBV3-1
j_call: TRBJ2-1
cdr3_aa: CASSQARGSGANEQFF

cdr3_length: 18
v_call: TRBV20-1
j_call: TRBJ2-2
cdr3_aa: CSASSGLAGATNTGELFF

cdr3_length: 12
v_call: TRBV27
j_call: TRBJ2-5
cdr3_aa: CASSNTQETQYF

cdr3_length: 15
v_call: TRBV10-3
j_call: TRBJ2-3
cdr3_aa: CAISWTSVAKDTQYF

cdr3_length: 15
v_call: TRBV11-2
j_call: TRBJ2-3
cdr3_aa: CASSIQGGLGNTQYF

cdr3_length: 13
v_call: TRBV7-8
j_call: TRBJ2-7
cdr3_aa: CASSFYSSYEQYF

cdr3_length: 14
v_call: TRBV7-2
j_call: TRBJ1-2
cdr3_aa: CASSQGWTGYGYTF

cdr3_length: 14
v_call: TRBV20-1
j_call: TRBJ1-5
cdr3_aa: CSASDRKVGQPQHF

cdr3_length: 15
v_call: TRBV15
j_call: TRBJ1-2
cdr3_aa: CATSRDSGTNYGYTF

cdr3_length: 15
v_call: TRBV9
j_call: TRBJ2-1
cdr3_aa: CASSVVDRTYNEQFF

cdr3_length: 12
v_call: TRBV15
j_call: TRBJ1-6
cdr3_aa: CATSRDVSPLHF

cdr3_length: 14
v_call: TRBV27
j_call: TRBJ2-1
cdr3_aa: CAGSLWTGVNEQFF

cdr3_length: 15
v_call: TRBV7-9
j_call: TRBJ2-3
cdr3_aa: CASSSRDSVIDTQYF

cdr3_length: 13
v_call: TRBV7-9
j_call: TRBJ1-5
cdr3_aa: CASSLGDGQPQHF

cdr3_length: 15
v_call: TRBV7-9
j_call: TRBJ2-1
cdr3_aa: CASSSVAGTVNEQFF

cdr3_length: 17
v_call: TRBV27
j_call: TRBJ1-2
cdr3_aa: CASSLSIGAGWNSGYTF

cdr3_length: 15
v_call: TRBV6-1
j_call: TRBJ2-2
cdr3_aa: CASSRGALKTGELFF

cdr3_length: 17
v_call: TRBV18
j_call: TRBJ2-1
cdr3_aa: CASSHTRTGEAYNEQFF

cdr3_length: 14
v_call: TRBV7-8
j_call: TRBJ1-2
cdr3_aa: CASSQRTENYGYTF

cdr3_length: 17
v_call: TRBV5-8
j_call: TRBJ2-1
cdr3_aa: CASSSSPAVDSYNEQFF

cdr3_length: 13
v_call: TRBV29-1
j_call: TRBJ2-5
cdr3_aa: CSGEGGQEETRYF

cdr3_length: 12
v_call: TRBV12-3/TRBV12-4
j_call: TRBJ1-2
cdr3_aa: CASSSTPYGYTF

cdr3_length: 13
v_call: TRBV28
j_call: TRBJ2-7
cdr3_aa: CASSLVGKYEQYF

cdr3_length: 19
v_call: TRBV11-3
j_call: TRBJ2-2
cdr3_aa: CASSLATSGGHANTGELFF

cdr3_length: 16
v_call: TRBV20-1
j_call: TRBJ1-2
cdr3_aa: CSARDPYREVSYGYTF

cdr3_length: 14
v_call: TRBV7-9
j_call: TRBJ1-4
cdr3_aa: CASSPLREREKLFF

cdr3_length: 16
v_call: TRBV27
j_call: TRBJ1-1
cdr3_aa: CASSSLGEGENTEAFF

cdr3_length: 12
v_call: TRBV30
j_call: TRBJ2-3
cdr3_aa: CACGIGTDTQYF

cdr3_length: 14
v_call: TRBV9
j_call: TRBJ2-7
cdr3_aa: CASSVDGLPDEQYF

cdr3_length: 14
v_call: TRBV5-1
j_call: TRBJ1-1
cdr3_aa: CASSGGQMNTEAFF

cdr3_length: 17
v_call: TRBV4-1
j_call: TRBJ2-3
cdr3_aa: CASTPVVAGVNTDTQYF

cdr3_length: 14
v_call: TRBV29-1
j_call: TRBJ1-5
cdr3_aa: CSVMTGGEEQPQHF

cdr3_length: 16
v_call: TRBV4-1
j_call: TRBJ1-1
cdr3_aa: CASSQELYIMNTEAFF